This paragraph covers one TCR beta chain sequence. Self-reported history from a screening survey and questionnaire set each donor's cohort. The study counted Cohort 3 donors as recovered given two negative PCRs, clearance, or symptom resolution. This record belongs to a study of blood T cell repertoires in COVID-19. The CDR3 runs to 15 residues. V was shortened by 1 base and J by 8 bases, with 17 bases between the two germline ends. Germline V lookup: CDR1 LGHDT, CDR2 YNNKEL (reference sequence). In the source study's methods: Cell counts per sample came from amplifying reference gene primers. Assay used: immunoSEQ multiplex PCR; TCRdb lists only in-frame clones, some missing. Clone size and V and J calls were adopted from that table, with D and trimming inferred from the DNA. In the table there are around 250,000 clones, 70% to 90% of which are singletons.

This sequence was found in a woman in her fifties or sixties who had recovered from COVID-19. The chain has TRBV3-1 (or the pseudogene TRBV3-2) and TRBJ1-2, with D uncertain. The sequencing sample was made of PBMCs or T cells enriched from blood (not recorded which). CDR3 in DNA: TGTGCCAGCAGCCAAGGGGAGAGGGTCCCGGGCGGCTACACCTTC. Residues: CASSQGERVPGGYTF.